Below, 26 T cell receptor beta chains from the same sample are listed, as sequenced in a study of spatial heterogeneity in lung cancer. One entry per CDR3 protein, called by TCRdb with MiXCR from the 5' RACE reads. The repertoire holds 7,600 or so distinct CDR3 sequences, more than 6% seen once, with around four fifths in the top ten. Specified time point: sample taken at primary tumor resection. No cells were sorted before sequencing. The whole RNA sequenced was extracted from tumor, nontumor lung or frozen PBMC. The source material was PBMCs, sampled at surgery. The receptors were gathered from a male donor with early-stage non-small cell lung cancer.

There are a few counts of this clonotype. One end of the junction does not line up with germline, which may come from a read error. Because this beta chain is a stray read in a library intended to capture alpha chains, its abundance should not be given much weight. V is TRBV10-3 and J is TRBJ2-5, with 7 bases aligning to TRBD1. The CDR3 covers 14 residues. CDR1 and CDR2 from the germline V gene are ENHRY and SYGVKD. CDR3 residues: CVISEADRRETQYF. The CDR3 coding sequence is TGTGTCATCAGTGAAGCGGACAGGAGGGAGACCCAGTACTTC.

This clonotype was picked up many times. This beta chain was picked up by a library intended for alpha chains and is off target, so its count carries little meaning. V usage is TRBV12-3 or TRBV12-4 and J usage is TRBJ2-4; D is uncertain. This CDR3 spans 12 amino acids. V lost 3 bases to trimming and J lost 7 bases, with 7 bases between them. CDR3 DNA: TGTGCCAGCAGTTTTGGGGTTAACATTCAGTACTTC. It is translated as CASSFGVNIQYF.

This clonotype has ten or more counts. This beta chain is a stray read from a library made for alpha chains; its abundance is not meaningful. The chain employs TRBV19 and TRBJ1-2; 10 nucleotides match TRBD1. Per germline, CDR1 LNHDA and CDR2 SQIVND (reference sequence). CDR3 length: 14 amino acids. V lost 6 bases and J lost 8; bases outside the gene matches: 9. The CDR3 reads CASSQTGTGDGYTF. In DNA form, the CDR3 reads TGTGCCAGTAGCCAAACCGGGACAGGGGACGGCTACACCTTC.

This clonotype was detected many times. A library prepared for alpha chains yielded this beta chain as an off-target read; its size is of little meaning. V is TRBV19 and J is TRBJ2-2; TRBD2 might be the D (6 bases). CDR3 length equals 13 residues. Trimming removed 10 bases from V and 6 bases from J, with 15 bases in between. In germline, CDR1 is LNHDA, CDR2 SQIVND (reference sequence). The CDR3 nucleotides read TGTGCCACCACCCTTGGGGAGGCCGGGGAGCTGTTTTTT. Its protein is CATTLGEAGELFF. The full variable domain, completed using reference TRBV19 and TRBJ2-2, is DGGITQSPKYLFRKEGQNVTLSCEQNLNHDAMYWYRQDPGQGLRLIYYSQIVNDFQKGDIAEGYSVSREKKESFPLTVTSAQKNPTAFYLCATTLGEAGELFFGEGSRLTVL.

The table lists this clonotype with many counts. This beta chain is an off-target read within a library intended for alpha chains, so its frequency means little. CDR3 in DNA: TGTGCCAGCAGCCAAGGCCACAGGGTCTCCTATGGCTACACCTTC. This codes for CASSQGHRVSYGYTF. This chain links TRBV3-1 with TRBJ1-2; perhaps TRBD1 as D (6 bases). This CDR3 is 15 amino acids long. The V gene's germline CDR1 is LGHDT and CDR2 YNNKEL (reference sequence). Trimming left V 1 base short and J 4 bases short, with 13 bases between.

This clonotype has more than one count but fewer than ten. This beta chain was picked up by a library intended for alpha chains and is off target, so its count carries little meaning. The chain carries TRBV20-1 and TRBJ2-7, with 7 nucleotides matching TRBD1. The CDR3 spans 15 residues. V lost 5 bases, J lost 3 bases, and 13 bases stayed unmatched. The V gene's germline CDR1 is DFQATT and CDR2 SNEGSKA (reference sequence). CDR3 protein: CSAPNLDRADYEQYF. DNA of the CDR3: TGCAGTGCTCCTAATCTCGACAGGGCGGACTACGAGCAGTACTTC.

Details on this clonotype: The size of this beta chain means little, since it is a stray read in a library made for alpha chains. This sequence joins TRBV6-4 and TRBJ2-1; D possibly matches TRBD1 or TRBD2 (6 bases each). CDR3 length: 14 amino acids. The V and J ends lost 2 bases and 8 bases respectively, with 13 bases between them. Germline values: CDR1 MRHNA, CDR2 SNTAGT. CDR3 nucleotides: TGTGCCAGCAGTGACGACGGGGGCTGGGATGAGCAGTTCTTC. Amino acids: CASSDDGGWDEQFF.

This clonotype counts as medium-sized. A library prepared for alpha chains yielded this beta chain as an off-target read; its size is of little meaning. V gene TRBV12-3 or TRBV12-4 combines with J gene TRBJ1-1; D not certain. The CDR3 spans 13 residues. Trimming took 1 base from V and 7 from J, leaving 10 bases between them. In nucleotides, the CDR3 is TGTGCCAGCAGTTTAGGCGACGGTTATGAAGCTTTCTTT. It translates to CASSLGDGYEAFF.

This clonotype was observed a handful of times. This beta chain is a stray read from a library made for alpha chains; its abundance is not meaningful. The CDR3 region has the DNA TGTGCCACCAGGGGGGAACAACCCAATCAGCCCCAGCATTTT. Translation gives CATRGEQPNQPQHF. The gene calls are TRBV24-1 and TRBJ1-5; the D gene is possibly TRBD1 (5 bases). Germline CDR1 reads KGHDR; CDR2 reads SFDVKD. Deletions cut 7 bases from V and 3 bases from J, with 12 bases between. This CDR3 contains 14 residues.

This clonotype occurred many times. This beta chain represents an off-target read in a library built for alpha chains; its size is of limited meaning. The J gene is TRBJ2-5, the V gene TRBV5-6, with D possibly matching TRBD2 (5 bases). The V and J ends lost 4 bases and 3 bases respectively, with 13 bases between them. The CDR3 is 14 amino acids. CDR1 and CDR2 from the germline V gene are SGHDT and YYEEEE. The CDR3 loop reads CASSPEGFKETQYF. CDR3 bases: TGTGCCAGCAGCCCAGAGGGTTTCAAAGAGACCCAGTACTTC.

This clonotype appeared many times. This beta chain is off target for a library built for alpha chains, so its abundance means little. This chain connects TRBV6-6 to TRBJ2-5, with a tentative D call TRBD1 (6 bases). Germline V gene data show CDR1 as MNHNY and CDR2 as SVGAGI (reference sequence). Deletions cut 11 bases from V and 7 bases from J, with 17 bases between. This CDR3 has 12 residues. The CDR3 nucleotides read TGTGCCGCAGGGGTCGGGCTTGGGACCCAGTACTTC. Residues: CAAGVGLGTQYF.

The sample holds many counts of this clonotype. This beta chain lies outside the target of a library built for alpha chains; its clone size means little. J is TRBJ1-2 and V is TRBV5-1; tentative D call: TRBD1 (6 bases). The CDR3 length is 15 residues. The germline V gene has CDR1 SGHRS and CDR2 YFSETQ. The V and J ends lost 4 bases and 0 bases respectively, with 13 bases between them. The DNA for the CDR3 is TGCGCCAGCAGCGGAACAGGGAGGTCTAACTATGGCTACACCTTC. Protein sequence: CASSGTGRSNYGYTF.

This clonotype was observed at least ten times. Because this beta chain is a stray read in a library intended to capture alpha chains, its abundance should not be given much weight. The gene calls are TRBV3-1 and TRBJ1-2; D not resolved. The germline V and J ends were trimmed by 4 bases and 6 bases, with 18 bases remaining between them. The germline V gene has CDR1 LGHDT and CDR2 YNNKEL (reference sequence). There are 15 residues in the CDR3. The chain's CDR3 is CASSRWEDVPHGYTF. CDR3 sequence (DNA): TGTGCCAGCAGCCGCTGGGAGGATGTCCCCCATGGCTACACCTTC.

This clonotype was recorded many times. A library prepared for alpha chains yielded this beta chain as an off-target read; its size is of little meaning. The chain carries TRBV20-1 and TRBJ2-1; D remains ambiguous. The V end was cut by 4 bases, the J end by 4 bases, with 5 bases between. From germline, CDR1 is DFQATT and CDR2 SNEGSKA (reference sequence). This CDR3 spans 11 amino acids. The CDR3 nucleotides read TGCAGTGCTACCGAGTACAATGAGCAGTTCTTC. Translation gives CSATEYNEQFF.

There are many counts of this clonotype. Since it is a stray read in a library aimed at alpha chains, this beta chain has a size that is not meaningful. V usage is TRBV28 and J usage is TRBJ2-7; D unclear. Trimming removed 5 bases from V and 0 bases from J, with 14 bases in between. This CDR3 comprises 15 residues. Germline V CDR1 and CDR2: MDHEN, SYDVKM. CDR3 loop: CASSPPLWGSYEQYF. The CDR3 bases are TGTGCCAGCAGTCCCCCTCTCTGGGGCTCCTACGAGCAGTACTTC.

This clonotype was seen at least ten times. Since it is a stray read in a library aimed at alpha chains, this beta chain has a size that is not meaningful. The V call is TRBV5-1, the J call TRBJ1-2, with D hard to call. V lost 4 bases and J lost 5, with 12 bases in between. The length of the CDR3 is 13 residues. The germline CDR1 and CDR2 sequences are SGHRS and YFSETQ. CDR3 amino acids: CASSPSERYGYTF. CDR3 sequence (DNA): TGCGCCAGCAGCCCTTCCGAGAGATATGGCTACACCTTC.

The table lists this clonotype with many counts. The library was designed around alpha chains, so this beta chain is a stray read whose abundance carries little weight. In DNA form, the CDR3 reads TGTGCCAGCAGCTTACTCAGTGGGGGGATTGGCAATGAGCAGTTCTTC. This sequence encodes CASSLLSGGIGNEQFF. The rearrangement joins TRBV7-9 to TRBJ2-1; a weak D match, TRBD2 (6 bases). The CDR3 runs to 16 residues. Per the germline V gene, CDR1 is SEHNR and CDR2 is FQNEAQ (reference sequence). The V and J ends lost 2 bases and 6 bases respectively, with 17 bases between them.

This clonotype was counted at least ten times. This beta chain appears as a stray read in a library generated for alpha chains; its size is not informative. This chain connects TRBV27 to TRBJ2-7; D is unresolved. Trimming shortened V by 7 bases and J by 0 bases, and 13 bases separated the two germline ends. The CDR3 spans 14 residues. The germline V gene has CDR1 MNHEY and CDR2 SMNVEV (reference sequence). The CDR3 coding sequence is TGTGCCAGCATGGTCGGCCCGATCTCCTACGAGCAGTACGTC. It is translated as CASMVGPISYEQYV.

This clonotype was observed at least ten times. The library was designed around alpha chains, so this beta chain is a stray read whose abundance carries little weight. CDR3 in amino acids: CSARDSKGWGNEQFF. CDR3 bases: TGCAGTGCTAGAGACTCGAAGGGATGGGGGAATGAGCAGTTCTTC. This chain joins TRBV20-1 and TRBJ2-1; D could derive from TRBD1 or TRBD2 (5 bases each). The CDR3 length is 15 residues. Germline V gives CDR1 DFQATT, CDR2 SNEGSKA (reference sequence). The V end was cut by 0 bases, the J end by 7 bases, with 16 bases between.

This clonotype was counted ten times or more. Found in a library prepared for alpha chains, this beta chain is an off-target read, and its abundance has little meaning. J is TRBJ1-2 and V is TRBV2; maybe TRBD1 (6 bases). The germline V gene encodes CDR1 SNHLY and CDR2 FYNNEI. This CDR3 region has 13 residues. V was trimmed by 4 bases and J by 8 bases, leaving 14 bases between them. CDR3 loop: CASSVSAGDGYTF. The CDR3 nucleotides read TGTGCCAGCAGTGTCTCGGCAGGGGACGGCTACACCTTC.

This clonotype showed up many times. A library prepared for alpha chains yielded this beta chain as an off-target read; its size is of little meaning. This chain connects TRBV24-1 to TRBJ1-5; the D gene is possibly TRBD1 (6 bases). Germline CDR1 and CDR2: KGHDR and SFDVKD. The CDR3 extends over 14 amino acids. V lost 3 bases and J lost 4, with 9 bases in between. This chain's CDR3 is CATSDGQRNQPQHF. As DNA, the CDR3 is TGTGCCACCAGTGATGGACAGAGAAATCAGCCCCAGCATTTT.

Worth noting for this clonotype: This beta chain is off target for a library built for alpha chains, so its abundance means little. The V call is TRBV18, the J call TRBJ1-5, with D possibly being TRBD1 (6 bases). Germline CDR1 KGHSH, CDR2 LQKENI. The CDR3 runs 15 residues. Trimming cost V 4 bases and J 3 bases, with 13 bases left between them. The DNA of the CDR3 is TGTGCCAGCTCACTAGGACAGAGGGACAATCAGCCCCAGCATTTT. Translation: CASSLGQRDNQPQHF.

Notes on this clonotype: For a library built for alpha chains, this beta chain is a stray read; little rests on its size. The CDR3 region has the DNA TGTGCCAGCAGCGTAACCCCCGGGACTAGCGGGGGGATAGAGACCCAGTACTTC. It codes for CASSVTPGTSGGIETQYF. The chain carries TRBV9 and TRBJ2-5; 15 nucleotides agree with TRBD2. The CDR3 extends over 18 amino acids. Germline-derived CDR1 and CDR2 are SGDLS and YYNGEE. Losses at the gene ends were 1 base for V and 4 bases for J; bases not matched to a gene: 8.

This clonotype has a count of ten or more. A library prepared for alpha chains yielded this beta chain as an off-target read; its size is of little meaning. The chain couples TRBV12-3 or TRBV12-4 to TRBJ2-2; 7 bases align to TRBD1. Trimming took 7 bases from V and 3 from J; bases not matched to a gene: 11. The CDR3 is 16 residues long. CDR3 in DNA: TGTGCCAGCACCACCGGACAGGTCTTGGACACCGGGGAGCTGTTTTTT. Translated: CASTTGQVLDTGELFF.

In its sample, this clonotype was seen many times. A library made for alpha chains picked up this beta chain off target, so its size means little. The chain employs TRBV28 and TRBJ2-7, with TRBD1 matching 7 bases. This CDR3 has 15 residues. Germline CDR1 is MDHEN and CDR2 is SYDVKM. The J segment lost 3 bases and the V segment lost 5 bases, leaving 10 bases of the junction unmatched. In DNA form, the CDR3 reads TGTGCCAGCAGTCCCTCCGGGACAGAAGGCTACGAGCAGTACGTC. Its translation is CASSPSGTEGYEQYV.

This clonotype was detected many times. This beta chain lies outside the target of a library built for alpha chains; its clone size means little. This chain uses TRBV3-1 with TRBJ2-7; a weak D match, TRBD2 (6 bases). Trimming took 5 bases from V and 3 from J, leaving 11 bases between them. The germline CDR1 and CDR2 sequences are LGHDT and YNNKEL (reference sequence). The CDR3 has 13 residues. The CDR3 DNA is TGTGCCAGCAGCGGCGGGAAGGTCTACGAGCAGTACTTC. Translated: CASSGGKVYEQYF.